This TCR beta chain was identified in a study of T-cell memory formation after mild COVID-19. General study results and limits: What remained unconfirmed was the SARS-CoV-2 specificity of second-wave clones peaking on day 37. Researchers found some responding clones in pre-infection memory, a sign that cross-reactive memory joined. Mostly located in CM and EM were contracting CD4+ clones, with contracting CD8+ clones located in EMRA.

J was trimmed by 4 bases and V by 3 bases; bases with no gene match: 15. The CDR3 is made up of 18 amino acids. Germline-derived CDR1 and CDR2 are SGDLS and YYNGEE. 5'RACE primed at constant segments yielded TCR alpha and TCR beta cDNA libraries bearing sample barcodes and UMIs. One entry per CDR3 protein results from TCRdb running MiXCR on the 5' RACE reads. Of about 250,000 distinct CDR3 sequences in the sample, roughly 18% are singletons; the top ten hold about 21%. There are a few counts of this clonotype. Its specificity is unknown. Sequencing input: PBMCs or a T cell subset sorted from them (not recorded which). This chain connects TRBV9 to TRBJ2-5; TRBD2 aligns across 10 bases. The receptor's source is a man aged 18-30 years who had mild COVID-19 (a few samples of this study predate the infection). Cell type and time point are not known. The CDR3 bases are TGTGCCAGCAGCGAGGGGGCTAGCGGGGGCCTCCGGGGAGAGACCCAGTACTTC. Translation gives CASSEGASGGLRGETQYF.